This TCR beta chain is from a study of TIL therapy for anti-PD-1-resistant metastatic lung cancer. Study-wide background: Tumors carried a median about 1.5 non-synonymous mutations per megabase. Whole-study findings and limits: The baseline peripheral repertoire was partially replaced by infused TIL clonotypes that later decayed.

The libraries were made with immunoSEQ v3. Libraries were sequenced to about 2 million read pairs (survey) or about 5-6.5 million (deep). TCRdb's copy holds only in-frame clones and misses some; the assay was immunoSEQ multiplex PCR. The sample includes 52,000 or so clones, approximately 80% of them seen just once. Time point meaning: pre-treatment sample, taken before nivolumab and TIL therapy. V was pared by 4 bases and J by 4 bases, with 19 bases between. Germline values: CDR1 MGHRA, CDR2 YSYEKL. The CDR3 is 17 residues long. With regard to this clone: Its antigen is as yet unknown.

The gene calls are TRBV4-1 and TRBJ2-2; D is tentatively TRBD1 or TRBD2 (5 bases each). The receptor was derived from a person aged 25-79 years with non-small cell lung cancer. The starting material was blood, obtained at baseline. In DNA form, the CDR3 reads TGCGCCAGCAGCCCCCGTGGGACGGACCGGGTCACCGGGGAGCTGTTTTTT. The encoded protein is CASSPRGTDRVTGELFF.